The rows below give T cell receptor beta chains drawn from one sample of a study of OX40 agonist ivuxolimab in advanced cancers. Produced via immunoSEQ multiplex PCR; TCRdb's table is partial and in-frame only. The table shows 75,000 to 90,000 clones, with approximately 90% occurring only once. Source: CD4+ or CD8+ T cells sorted from blood, taken in a trial of the OX40 agonist ivuxolimab. These receptors were taken from an adult with an advanced solid tumor such as melanoma, head and neck, liver or kidney cancer. Each CDR3 is given with its conserved first and last residue. The order of the fields is J gene, V gene, CDR3 protein.

j_gene: TRBJ2-6; v_gene: TRBV28; CDR3aa: CASSLDSLSGANVLTF
j_gene: TRBJ1-1; v_gene: TRBV28; CDR3aa: CASSLGQGGTEAFF
j_gene: TRBJ2-5; v_gene: TRBV7-2; CDR3aa: CASSPGAGLLKTQYF
j_gene: TRBJ1-5; v_gene: TRBV28; CDR3aa: CASSFNQPQHF
j_gene: TRBJ2-5; v_gene: TRBV7-2; CDR3aa: CASSEGLAGGQETQYF
j_gene: TRBJ1-5; v_gene: TRBV5-8; CDR3aa: CASSLDSLNQPQHF
j_gene: TRBJ2-7; v_gene: TRBV18; CDR3aa: CASSPLAGGSGSPYEQYF
j_gene: TRBJ1-2; v_gene: TRBV29-1; CDR3aa: CSAFSEGYGYTF
j_gene: TRBJ2-2; v_gene: TRBV29-1; CDR3aa: CSAGNVAAGELFF
j_gene: TRBJ1-6; v_gene: TRBV7-3; CDR3aa: CASSLSQGANSPLHF
j_gene: TRBJ1-4; v_gene: TRBV4-1; CDR3aa: CASSQVYPTNEKLFF
j_gene: TRBJ2-1; v_gene: TRBV19; CDR3aa: CASSIDWVAVNNEQFF
j_gene: TRBJ2-4; v_gene: TRBV6-5; CDR3aa: CASTLLGENIQYF
j_gene: TRBJ2-7; v_gene: TRBV7-2; CDR3aa: CASSLVGQGLYEQYF
j_gene: TRBJ2-3; v_gene: TRBV5-4; CDR3aa: CASSLTREITDTQYF
j_gene: TRBJ1-2; v_gene: TRBV4-1; CDR3aa: CASSQEGQGKVWDGYTF
j_gene: TRBJ2-6; v_gene: TRBV7-9; CDR3aa: CASSLTQGLAGANVLTF
j_gene: TRBJ2-3; v_gene: TRBV2; CDR3aa: CASSEEASRSTDTQYF
j_gene: TRBJ2-5; v_gene: TRBV2; CDR3aa: CASSFQTQYF
j_gene: TRBJ1-1; v_gene: TRBV19; CDR3aa: CASTGTPSLNTEAFF
j_gene: TRBJ2-1; v_gene: TRBV19; CDR3aa: CASSPYVSNEQFF
j_gene: TRBJ2-5; v_gene: TRBV7-9; CDR3aa: CASTGGLGAETQYF
j_gene: TRBJ2-1; v_gene: TRBV6-5; CDR3aa: CASSYVGGSLNEQFF
j_gene: TRBJ2-5; v_gene: TRBV7-9; CDR3aa: CASSYSGRGETQYF
j_gene: TRBJ1-2; v_gene: TRBV5-1; CDR3aa: CASSEGQNYGYTF
j_gene: TRBJ2-7; v_gene: TRBV7-9; CDR3aa: CASSLFPQVSYEQYF
j_gene: TRBJ1-4; v_gene: TRBV5-1; CDR3aa: CASSGGTATTNEKLFF
j_gene: TRBJ2-5; v_gene: TRBV2; CDR3aa: CASNGRPYKETQYF
j_gene: TRBJ2-1; v_gene: TRBV6-5; CDR3aa: CASSMTGPTYNEQFF
j_gene: TRBJ2-1; v_gene: TRBV7-9; CDR3aa: CASSLVVLYSYNEQFF
j_gene: TRBJ2-7; v_gene: TRBV6-1; CDR3aa: CASSEKNVYEQYF
j_gene: TRBJ2-2; v_gene: TRBV2; CDR3aa: CASSATGTSNTGELFF
j_gene: TRBJ1-5; v_gene: TRBV4-1; CDR3aa: CASSQVMTQPQHF
j_gene: TRBJ2-2; v_gene: TRBV5-1; CDR3aa: CASSPQPGQATGELFF
j_gene: TRBJ1-1; v_gene: TRBV5-4; CDR3aa: CASTLRATGNTEAFF
j_gene: TRBJ2-7; v_gene: TRBV11-2; CDR3aa: CASSSVYEQYF
j_gene: TRBJ2-1; v_gene: TRBV19; CDR3aa: CASSMDKGLVNEQFF
j_gene: TRBJ2-5; v_gene: TRBV2; CDR3aa: CASSFPEGGETQYF
j_gene: TRBJ2-1; v_gene: TRBV7-8; CDR3aa: CASSLNVLGTEQFF
j_gene: TRBJ2-3; v_gene: TRBV5-6; CDR3aa: CASSLGAAGLAADTQYF
j_gene: TRBJ1-3; v_gene: TRBV7-2; CDR3aa: CASSTGFSGNTIYF
j_gene: TRBJ1-1; v_gene: TRBV5-1; CDR3aa: CASSSYDRMNTEAFF
j_gene: TRBJ2-5; v_gene: TRBV29-1; CDR3aa: CSVDVLGEAQYF
j_gene: TRBJ1-2; v_gene: TRBV15; CDR3aa: CATSRDRGPKAEGYTF
j_gene: TRBJ2-3; v_gene: TRBV11-3; CDR3aa: CASSLVGGESGDTQYF
j_gene: TRBJ2-3; v_gene: TRBV7-2; CDR3aa: CASRRGSLPDTQYF
j_gene: TRBJ1-2; v_gene: TRBV18; CDR3aa: CASSAGTGGRGVYGYTF
j_gene: TRBJ2-7; v_gene: TRBV4-3; CDR3aa: CASSPHPQAVGYEQYF
j_gene: TRBJ2-1; v_gene: TRBV28; CDR3aa: CASILGLAGGTSSYNEQFF
j_gene: TRBJ2-7; v_gene: TRBV28; CDR3aa: CASSLSGTSSYEQYF
j_gene: TRBJ1-2; v_gene: TRBV28; CDR3aa: CASSGTVYGYTF
j_gene: TRBJ1-2; v_gene: TRBV5-1; CDR3aa: CASSFGGLPNYGYTF
j_gene: TRBJ2-7; v_gene: TRBV5-4; CDR3aa: CASSFSGEQYF
j_gene: TRBJ2-2; v_gene: TRBV7-2; CDR3aa: CASSPSLVTGELFF
j_gene: TRBJ2-7; v_gene: TRBV5-1; CDR3aa: CASSLGAAAPSSYEQYF
j_gene: TRBJ2-7; v_gene: TRBV19; CDR3aa: CASLLAESSYEQYF
j_gene: TRBJ1-1; v_gene: TRBV6-4; CDR3aa: CASSVTGNTEAFF
j_gene: TRBJ1-4; v_gene: TRBV5-5; CDR3aa: CASSAAGTISEKLFF